The 4 T cell receptor beta chains presented below share a single source sample, sequenced in a study of graft-versus-host responses after intestinal transplantation. Data came from immunoSEQ multiplex PCR; TCRdb stores just in-frame clones and leaves some out. The sample lists 55,000 to 80,000 clones, over 90% occurring once. These receptors' antigens are unknown. The specimen comprised unstimulated CD8+ T cells sorted from spleen or lymph node cells, sampled before transplant. These receptors all stem from a human donor who was the organ donor for an intestinal transplant.

The gene calls are TRBV6-5 and TRBJ2-7; weak D call: TRBD1 (9 bases). V dropped 2 bases and J dropped 5 bases, with 16 bases sitting between them. The CDR3 length is 15 residues. Germline lookup yields CDR1 MNHEY and CDR2 SVGAGI. This CDR3 reads CASSYPGQGLDEQYF. The CDR3 DNA sequence: TGTGCCAGCAGTTACCCGGGACAGGGACTAGACGAGCAGTACTTC.

The V gene is TRBV7-9, the J gene TRBJ2-2; 9 nucleotides match TRBD1. Germline-derived CDR1 and CDR2 are SEHNR and FQNEAQ (reference sequence). The CDR3 has 13 residues. V shed 4 bases and J 7 bases; nucleotides not matched to a gene: 1. The CDR3 is CASSSDRGGELFF. CDR3 nucleotide sequence: TGTGCCAGCAGCTCGGACAGGGGCGGGGAGCTGTTTTTT.

The J gene is TRBJ2-7, the V gene TRBV15, with D unclear. Germline lookup yields CDR1 LNHNV and CDR2 YYDKDF (reference sequence). There are 15 residues in the CDR3. The V gene lost 0 bases and the J gene lost 5 bases, with 14 bases spanning the gap. DNA for the CDR3: TGTGCCACCAGCAGAGATCGAGTACCCCATGACGAGCAGTACTTC. Its protein is CATSRDRVPHDEQYF.

The genes are TRBV4-2 and TRBJ1-2; 7 bases align to TRBD1. The CDR3 has 17 amino acids. J gave up 4 bases and V 0 bases, and 11 bases lay outside the gene matches. Germline V gives CDR1 LGHNA, CDR2 YNFKEQ. CDR3 amino acids: CASSQDGGTALVYGYTF. Written as DNA, the CDR3 is TGTGCCAGCAGCCAAGATGGGGGGACAGCCCTCGTCTATGGCTACACCTTC.